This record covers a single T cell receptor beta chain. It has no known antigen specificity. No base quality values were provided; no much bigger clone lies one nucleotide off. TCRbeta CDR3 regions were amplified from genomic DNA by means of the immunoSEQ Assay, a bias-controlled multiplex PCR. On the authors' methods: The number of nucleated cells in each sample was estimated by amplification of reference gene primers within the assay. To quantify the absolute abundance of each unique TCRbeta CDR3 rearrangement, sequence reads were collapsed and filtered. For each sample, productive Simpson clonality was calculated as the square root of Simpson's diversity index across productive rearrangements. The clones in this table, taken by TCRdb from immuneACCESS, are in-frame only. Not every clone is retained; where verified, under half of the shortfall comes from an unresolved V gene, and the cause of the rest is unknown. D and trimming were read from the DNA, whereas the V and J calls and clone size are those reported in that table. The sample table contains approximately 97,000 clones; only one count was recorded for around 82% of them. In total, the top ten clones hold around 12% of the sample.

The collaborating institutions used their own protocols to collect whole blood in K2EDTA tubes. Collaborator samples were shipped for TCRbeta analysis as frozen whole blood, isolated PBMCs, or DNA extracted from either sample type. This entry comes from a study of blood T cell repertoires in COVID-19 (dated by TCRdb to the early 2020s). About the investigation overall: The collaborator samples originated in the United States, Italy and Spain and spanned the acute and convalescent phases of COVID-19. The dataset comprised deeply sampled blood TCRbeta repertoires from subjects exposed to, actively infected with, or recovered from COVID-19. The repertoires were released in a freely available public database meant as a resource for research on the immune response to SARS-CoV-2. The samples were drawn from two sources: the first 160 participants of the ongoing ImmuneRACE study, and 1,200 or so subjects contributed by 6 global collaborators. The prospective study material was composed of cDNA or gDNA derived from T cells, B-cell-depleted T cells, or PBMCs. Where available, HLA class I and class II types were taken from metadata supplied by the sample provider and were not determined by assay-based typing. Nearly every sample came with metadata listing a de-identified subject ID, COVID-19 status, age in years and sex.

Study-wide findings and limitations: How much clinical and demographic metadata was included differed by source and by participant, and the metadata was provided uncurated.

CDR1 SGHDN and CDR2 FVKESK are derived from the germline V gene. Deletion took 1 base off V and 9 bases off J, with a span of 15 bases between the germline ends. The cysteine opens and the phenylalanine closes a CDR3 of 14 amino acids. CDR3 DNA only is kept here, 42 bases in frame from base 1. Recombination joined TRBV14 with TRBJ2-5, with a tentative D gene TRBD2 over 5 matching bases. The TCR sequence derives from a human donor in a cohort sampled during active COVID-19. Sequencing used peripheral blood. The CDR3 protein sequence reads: CASSQVGSPGAQYF. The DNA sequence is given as TGTGCCAGCAGCCAAGTGGGGAGCCCCGGGGCCCAGTACTTC.